This paragraph reports one T cell receptor (beta chain). Its cognate antigen has yet to be identified. No clone much larger than this one lies a single base away; base qualities are absent. PBMCs were isolated by Ficoll-Paque density gradient centrifugation. Sequencer: Illumina NovaSeq 6000. cDNA libraries for TCRalpha and TCRbeta were prepared by 5'RACE using constant-segment primers, with sample barcodes and unique molecular identifiers added. Trizol reagent was used to extract RNA from every sample. The libraries were amplified in two PCR steps, and the second step added a second sample barcode and Illumina TruSeq adapters. Sequencing of the libraries was done on an Illumina NovaSeq, producing 2 x 150 bp paired-end reads. The paper's processing steps were these. Reads were demultiplexed and collapsed into UMI-guided consensus sequences with migec v1.2.7. Using mixcr v2.1.11, UMI consensuses were aligned to TRA and TRB V and J templates and then assembled into clonotypes. A clonotype was counted as expanded or contracted only when both edgeR and NoisET called the clonotype significant, with the noise models trained on biological replicates. edgeR calls used a false discovery rate-adjusted p below 0.01 and a log2 fold-change threshold of 1. As an exploratory analysis of dynamics, PCA with hierarchical clustering was applied to max-normalized trajectories of the 1000 most abundant clonotypes. The CD4 or CD8 phenotype of responding clones was assigned using the separately sequenced CD4+ and CD8+ repertoires. In TCRdb, the public reads were trimmed at Q25 with fastp and aligned with MiXCR, with productive beta chains retained. Each CDR3 protein appears once, grouped with its most common genes and DNA. The V and J calls, along with clone size, are taken from TCRdb and not from the paper's own processing. Within this sample are 250,000 to 350,000 distinct CDR3 sequences, with roughly a fifth of them counted one time only. Of the sample, 20% to 25% is held by the ten largest clones.

Trimming leaves V shorter by 1 base and J shorter by 8 bases, with the junction holding 9 bases beyond the gene matches. According to the germline V gene, CDR1 reads MGHRA and CDR2 reads YSYEKL. Including the terminal cysteine and phenylalanine, the CDR3 comprises 15 residues. Only the CDR3 DNA stays, 45 bases, in frame from base 1. The data were obtained in a study of T-cell memory formation after mild COVID-19 (dated by TCRdb to the early 2020s). Regarding the research as a whole: TCR sequence clusters from the two donors were found to be largely donor specific. In a couple of donors, T-cell clones that expanded and contracted after mild COVID-19 were tracked by sequencing TCRalpha and TCRbeta repertoires over time. The cohort was made up of two young adult volunteers, one female and one male, who were previously healthy. Overall results and qualifications from the work: SARS-CoV-2 specificity was not confirmed for the second-wave clones peaking on day 37. Contracting CD4+ clones appeared mostly in the CM and EM memory subsets, whereas CD8+ clones were enriched in EMRA. The study included only a couple of mild cases, and larger cohorts that include severe cases with pre-infection samples were judged to be necessary. Some responding clones were detected in pre-infection memory, which suggested that pre-existing cross-reactive memory T cells had joined the SARS-CoV-2 response. Clones contracting from day 15 to 85 had balanced CD4/CD8 phenotypes, while a second wave expanding from day 15 to 37 was biased towards CD4+.

The receptor chain draws on TRBV4-1 and TRBJ1-2; 8 middle bases align to TRBD1. The clonotype originates from a man aged 18-30 years who had mild COVID-19 (a few samples of this study predate the infection). The sample titles of this study are shuffled in the database, so cell type and time point are left out; the donor was told from shared clones. Sequencing was performed on PBMCs or a T cell subset sorted from them (not recorded which). For the CDR3, the sequence is CASSQGGQGSWGYTF. The sequenced DNA: TGCGCCAGCAGCCAAGGAGGACAGGGCTCTTGGGGCTACACCTTC.